Shown below are 20 T cell receptor beta chains from a single sample sequenced in a study of T cell responses to AZD1222 COVID-19 vaccine (dated by TCRdb to the early 2020s). The time point label, read with the paper, signifies: baseline before first vaccination. Preparation of the library involved the immunoSEQ multiplex PCR assay. Held by TCRdb, this immuneACCESS table contains in-frame sequences only and omits some clones. Under half of the omission traces to an unresolved V gene where checked; the cause of the rest is unknown. The sample data list around 78,000 clones, and 80% to 90% of these were observed just once. The ten largest clones capture 24% of the sample. The sequencing here drew on peripheral blood, taken on day 0 of AZD1222 vaccination. The origin of the receptors is an adult in good health.

The rearrangement links TRBV7-8 to TRBJ1-6; 10 positions match TRBD1. Germline trimming cut 0 bases from V and 7 bases from J; bases unmatched to any gene: 15. Germline assignment: CDR1 SGHVS and CDR2 FQNEAQ. CDR3 length equals 20 residues. CDR3 sequence (DNA): TGTGCCAGCAGCTTAGCACAGAAGGCGACCGGGACAGGGGACAATTCACCCCTCCACTTT. This encodes CASSLAQKATGTGDNSPLHF.

J is TRBJ2-1 and V is TRBV4-1; D call uncertain. Per the germline V gene, CDR1 is MGHRA and CDR2 is YSYEKL. The CDR3 totals 12 residues. V lost 2 bases and J lost 10, with 9 bases in between. The CDR3 loop reads CASSQSGREQFF. The CDR3 nucleotides are TGCGCCAGCAGCCAATCGGGCCGGGAGCAGTTCTTC.

The gene calls are TRBV5-6 and TRBJ1-2; tentatively, D is TRBD1 (6 bases). V was clipped by 4 bases and J by 5 bases, with 12 bases between them. This CDR3 comprises 13 residues. The germline V gene encodes CDR1 SGHDT and CDR2 YYEEEE. CDR3 residues: CASSADRRYGYTF. The DNA for the CDR3 is TGTGCCAGCAGCGCGGACAGAAGGTATGGCTACACCTTC.

This chain connects TRBV19 to TRBJ2-3; 9 nucleotides match TRBD1. This CDR3 is 13 amino acids long. Trimming cost V 4 bases and J 6 bases; bases outside gene matches: 2. Germline CDR1 is LNHDA and CDR2 is SQIVND (reference sequence). Here the CDR3 DNA reads TGTGCCAGTAGTAGGGACAGGGCTGATACGCAGTATTTT. Protein product: CASSRDRADTQYF.

The chain uses TRBV10-3 and TRBJ2-2; D is tentatively TRBD1 or TRBD2 (6 bases each). V lost 10 bases and J lost 1, with 19 bases in between. The CDR3 extends over 16 amino acids. Germline-derived CDR1 and CDR2 are ENHRY and SYGVKD. CDR3 sequence reads: CATHGGQLGNTGELFF. Written as DNA, the CDR3 is TGTGCCACCCACGGGGGCCAGCTTGGGAACACCGGGGAGCTGTTTTTT.

V usage is TRBV5-1 and J usage is TRBJ1-1; maybe TRBD1 (5 bases). The germline gives CDR1 SGHRS, CDR2 YFSETQ. The CDR3 runs 14 residues. The V end lost 4 bases, the J end lost 4 bases, and 14 bases lay between the germline ends. The chain's CDR3 is CASSAGTAGTEAFF. CDR3 DNA: TGCGCCAGCAGCGCCGGGACCGCGGGCACTGAAGCTTTCTTT. The full variable domain, in which reference TRBV5-1 and TRBJ1-1 provide the parts outside the CDR3, is KAGVTQTPRYLIKTRGQQVTLSCSPISGHRSVSWYQQTPGQGLQFLFEYFSETQRNKGNFPGRFSGRQFSNSRSEMNVSTLELGDSALYLCASSAGTAGTEAFFGQGTRLTVV.

V and J are TRBV4-1 and TRBJ2-3; tentatively, D is TRBD1 (6 bases). V lost 3 bases, J lost 2 bases, and 12 bases lay in between. This CDR3 is built from 15 residues. The germline V gene has CDR1 MGHRA and CDR2 YSYEKL. The CDR3: CASSHADRYTDTQYF. In DNA, the CDR3 is TGCGCCAGCAGCCATGCGGACAGATACACAGATACGCAGTATTTT.

CDR3 residues: CASSLGGLRSGELFF. The CDR3 region has the DNA TGTGCCAGCAGCTTAGGGGGACTAAGGTCCGGGGAGCTGTTTTTT. The chain carries TRBV7-2 and TRBJ2-2; 7 positions agree with TRBD2. V trimming: 1 base; J trimming: 6 bases; junction bases outside the gene matches: 5. The CDR3 covers 15 residues. From germline, CDR1 is SGHTA and CDR2 FQGNSA.

This rearrangement joins TRBV2 to TRBJ2-7; 11 bases map to TRBD2. The length of the CDR3 is 15 residues. Germline V lookup: CDR1 SNHLY, CDR2 FYNNEI. V lost 5 bases and J lost 4; bases outside the gene matches: 7. The DNA of the CDR3 is TGTGCCAGCAGTTTATTTAGCGGGGGGGCATACGAGCAGTACTTC. It translates to CASSLFSGGAYEQYF.

The V gene is TRBV7-2, the J gene TRBJ2-7; D is unresolved. Per germline, CDR1 SGHTA and CDR2 FQGNSA. The CDR3 is made up of 12 amino acids. Trimming shortened V by 1 base and J by 5 bases, and 6 bases separated the two germline ends. The CDR3 DNA reads as TGTGCCAGCAGCTTAGAGTTCCACGAGCAGTACTTC. Its protein is CASSLEFHEQYF.

The chain uses TRBV3-1 (or the pseudogene TRBV3-2) and TRBJ1-6; D gene uncertain. The V and J ends lost 0 bases and 8 bases respectively, with 11 bases between them. The germline gives CDR1 LGHDT, CDR2 YNNKEL (reference sequence). The CDR3 consists of 15 residues. DNA for the CDR3: TGTGCCAGCAGCCAAGATGTAGGGTTTGATTCACCCCTCCACTTT. Translated, it gives CASSQDVGFDSPLHF.

The chain joins TRBV5-1 to TRBJ1-1, with 9 bases lining up with TRBD1. The CDR3 sequence is 15 residues long. J gave up 4 bases and V 4 bases, and 8 bases lay outside the gene matches. Germline V lookup: CDR1 SGHRS, CDR2 YFSETQ. CDR3: CASSKGQGSATEAFF. Written as DNA, the CDR3 is TGCGCCAGCAGCAAGGGACAGGGTTCGGCCACTGAAGCTTTCTTT.

The rearrangement joins TRBV30 to TRBJ1-1; no reliable D call. This CDR3 contains 13 residues. V was cut by 0 bases and J by 2 bases, with 7 bases left in between. The germline V gene has CDR1 GTSNPN and CDR2 SVGIG (reference sequence). The CDR3, as DNA: TGTGCCTGGAGTGTCGGGCACAACACTGAAGCTTTCTTT. It is translated as CAWSVGHNTEAFF.

The chain employs TRBV7-9 and TRBJ2-5; no definite D call. V was trimmed by 6 bases and J by 9 bases, leaving 17 bases between them. The germline gives CDR1 SEHNR, CDR2 FQNEAQ (reference sequence). The CDR3 is 13 amino acids. The CDR3 loop is CASSQLPETAQYF. As DNA, the CDR3 is TGTGCCAGCAGTCAATTACCGGAGACGGCCCAGTACTTC.

This chain uses TRBV9 with TRBJ2-3; no firm D call. V was shortened by 0 bases and J by 6 bases, with 11 bases between the two germline ends. This CDR3 contains 14 residues. Per the germline V gene, CDR1 is SGDLS and CDR2 is YYNGEE. CDR3 in amino acids: CASSVGDSMDTQYF. CDR3 nucleotides: TGTGCCAGCAGCGTAGGTGACTCCATGGATACGCAGTATTTT.

J is TRBJ1-6 and V is TRBV27; D is uncertain. The CDR3 runs to 16 residues. CDR1 and CDR2 from the germline V gene are MNHEY and SMNVEV (reference sequence). V gave up 0 bases and J gave up 7 bases, with 13 bases separating them. This CDR3 reads CASSLSGLDGNSPLHF. The CDR3 DNA follows: TGTGCCAGCAGTTTATCGGGCCTTGATGGGAATTCACCCCTCCACTTT.

The V call is TRBV18, the J call TRBJ1-6; D might be TRBD1 (5 bases). The CDR3 consists of 14 residues. Looked up from germline, CDR1 is KGHSH and CDR2 is LQKENI. Between the trimmed V and J ends, which lost 2 bases and 15 bases, there was a span of 17 bases. CDR3 sequence: CASSPLKASGDLHF. Here the CDR3 DNA reads TGTGCCAGCTCACCATTGAAGGCCTCGGGGGACCTCCACTTT.

The rearrangement links TRBV30 to TRBJ2-7; 9 nucleotides line up with TRBD1. The CDR3 is 14 residues long. The germline CDR1 and CDR2 sequences are GTSNPN and SVGIG (reference sequence). Losses at the gene ends were 2 bases for V and 1 base for J; bases not matched to a gene: 3. The CDR3 nucleotides are TGTGCCTGGAGTACAGGACAGGGGTCCTACGAGCAGTACTTC. Protein: CAWSTGQGSYEQYF.

The chain employs TRBV6-2 or TRBV6-3 and TRBJ1-4, with 8 nucleotides matching TRBD1. This CDR3 contains 14 residues. Germline V gene sequence: CDR1 MNHEY, CDR2 SVGEGT. V trimming: 5 bases; J trimming: 8 bases; junction bases outside the gene matches: 7. CDR3 residues: CASSIPTGVEKLFF. CDR3 bases: TGTGCCAGCAGTATACCGACAGGGGTGGAAAAACTGTTTTTT.

There are a few counts of this clone. The V call is TRBV12-5, the J call TRBJ1-5; D uncertain. The CDR3 totals 15 residues. Trimming pared 7 bases from V and 0 bases from J, leaving 13 bases between. Per the germline V gene, CDR1 is LGHNT and CDR2 is FRNRAP. CDR3 DNA: TGTGCTAGTGCCACCGGAACCCTTAGCAATCAGCCCCAGCATTTT. Its translation: CASATGTLSNQPQHF.